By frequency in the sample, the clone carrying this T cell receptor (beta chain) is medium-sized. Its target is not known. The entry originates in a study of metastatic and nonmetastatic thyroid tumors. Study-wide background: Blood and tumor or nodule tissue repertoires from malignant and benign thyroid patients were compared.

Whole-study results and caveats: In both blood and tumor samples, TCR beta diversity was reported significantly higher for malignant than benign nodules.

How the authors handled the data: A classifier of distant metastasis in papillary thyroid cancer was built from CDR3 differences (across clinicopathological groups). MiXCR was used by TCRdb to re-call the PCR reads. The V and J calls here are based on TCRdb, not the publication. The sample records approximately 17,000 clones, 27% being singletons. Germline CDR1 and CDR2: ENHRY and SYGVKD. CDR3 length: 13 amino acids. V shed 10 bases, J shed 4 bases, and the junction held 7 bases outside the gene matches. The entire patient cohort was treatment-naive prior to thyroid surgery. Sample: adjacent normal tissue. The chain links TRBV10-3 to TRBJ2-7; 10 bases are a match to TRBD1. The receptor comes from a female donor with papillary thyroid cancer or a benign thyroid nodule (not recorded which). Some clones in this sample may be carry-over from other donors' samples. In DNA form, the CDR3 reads TGTGCCACCAAGGACAGGGGGTTATACGAGCAGTACTTC. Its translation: CATKDRGLYEQYF.